This T cell receptor (beta chain) derives from a study of T cell responses to AZD1222 COVID-19 vaccine. The assay was immunoSEQ multiplex PCR, and TCRdb's table has in-frame clones only and misses some. This table has roughly 65,000 clones, about 80% appearing once. Per germline, CDR1 SNHLY and CDR2 FYNNEI. This CDR3 is built from 12 residues. Trimming took off 4 bases at V and 4 bases at J, with 7 bases between the two ends. Source: peripheral blood, taken on day 0 of AZD1222 vaccination. The V gene is TRBV2, the J gene TRBJ1-2; D unclear. The receptor comes from an adult in good health. The CDR3 DNA sequence: TGTGCCAGCAGTGCTGGATTCTATGGCTACACCTTC. Translating it yields CASSAGFYGYTF.